This TCR beta chain was identified during a study of OX40 agonist ivuxolimab in advanced cancers. About the research overall: Dose-escalation patients were diagnosed with hepatocellular carcinoma, melanoma, renal cell cancer or head and neck cancer.

The germline V and J ends were trimmed by 2 bases and 4 bases, with 23 bases remaining between them. CDR1 is LGHNT, CDR2 FRNRAP, per germline. CDR3 length: 18 amino acids. Using immunoSEQ multiplex PCR, the repertoire was profiled, and TCRdb retains in-frame clones only, with some absent. This repertoire shows 15,000 to 20,000 clones, roughly 85% found once; its top ten account for roughly 30%. This rearrangement joins TRBV12-5 to TRBJ1-2; D may be TRBD1 (6 bases). This sequence originates from an adult with an advanced solid tumor such as melanoma, head and neck, liver or kidney cancer. The specimen comprised CD4+ or CD8+ T cells sorted from blood, sampled in a trial of the OX40 agonist ivuxolimab. The CDR3 DNA sequence: TGTGCTAGTGGTTTGACCCTCGAGTCGGACAGATTTTCCTATGGCTACACCTTC. Its translation: CASGLTLESDRFSYGYTF.